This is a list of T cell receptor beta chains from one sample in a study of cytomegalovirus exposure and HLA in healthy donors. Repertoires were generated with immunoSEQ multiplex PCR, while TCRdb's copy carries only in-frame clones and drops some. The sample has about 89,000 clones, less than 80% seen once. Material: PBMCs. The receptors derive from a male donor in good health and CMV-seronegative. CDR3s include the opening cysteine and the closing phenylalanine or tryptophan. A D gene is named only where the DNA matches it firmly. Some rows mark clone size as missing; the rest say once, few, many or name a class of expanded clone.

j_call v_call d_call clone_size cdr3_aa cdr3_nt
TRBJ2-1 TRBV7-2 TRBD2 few CASSRLAGVYNEQFF TGTGCCAGCAGCCGGCTAGCGGGAGTTTACAATGAGCAGTTCTTC
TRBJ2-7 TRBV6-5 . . CASSEDESHQQYF TGTGCCAGCAGTGAAGATGAGAGTCACCAGCAGTACTTC
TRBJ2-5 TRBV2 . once CASRRGQETQYF TGTGCCAGCAGACGCGGCCAGGAGACCCAGTACTTC
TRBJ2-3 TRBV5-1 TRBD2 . CASSGGLATPDTQYF TGCGCCAGCAGCGGAGGACTAGCGACGCCAGATACGCAGTATTTT
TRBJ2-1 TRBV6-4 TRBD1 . CASSRGSGSYNEQFF TGTGCTAGCAGCAGGGGGAGCGGCTCCTACAATGAGCAGTTCTTC
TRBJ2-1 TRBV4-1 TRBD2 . CASSHDLQRLAVSYNEQFF TGCGCCAGCAGCCACGATCTTCAGCGACTAGCGGTCTCCTACAATGAGCAGTTCTTC
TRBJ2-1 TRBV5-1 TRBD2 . CASMREANYNEQFF TGCGCCAGCATGCGGGAGGCCAACTACAATGAGCAGTTCTTC
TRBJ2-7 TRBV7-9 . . CASSPRGVGFAYEQYF TGTGCCAGCAGCCCAAGGGGTGTTGGCTTCGCCTACGAGCAGTACTTC
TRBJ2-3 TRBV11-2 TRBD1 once CASSLGQDTDTQYF TGTGCCAGCAGCCTAGGACAGGATACAGATACGCAGTATTTT
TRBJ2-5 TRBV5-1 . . CASTRGTALETQYF TGCGCCAGCACCCGAGGGACTGCCTTGGAGACCCAGTACTTC
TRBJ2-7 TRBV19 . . CASSARARGEQYF TGTGCCAGTAGTGCGAGGGCTCGGGGCGAGCAGTACTTC
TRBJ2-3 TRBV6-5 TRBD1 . CASRTGVRDTQYF TGTGCCAGCCGCACAGGGGTTAGGGATACGCAGTATTTT
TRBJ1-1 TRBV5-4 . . CASSSLGTSEAFF TGTGCCAGCAGCTCCCTAGGAACCTCTGAAGCTTTCTTT
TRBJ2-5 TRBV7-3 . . CASSLDRNRETQYF TGTGCCAGCAGCTTAGACAGAAACCGGGAGACCCAGTACTTC
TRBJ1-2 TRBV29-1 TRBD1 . CSVETQGVYGYTF TGCAGCGTTGAGACACAGGGGGTCTATGGCTACACCTTC
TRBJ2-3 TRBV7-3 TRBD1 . CASSRTGAPTDTQYF TGTGCCAGCAGCCGCACAGGGGCACCCACAGATACGCAGTATTTT
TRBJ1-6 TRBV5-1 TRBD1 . CASSPRTGDRHSPLHF TGCGCCAGCAGCCCCAGGACAGGGGATCGCCATTCACCCCTCCACTTT
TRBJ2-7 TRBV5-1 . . CASSLGGANPYEQYF TGCGCCAGCAGCTTGGGCGGGGCTAATCCCTACGAGCAGTACTTC
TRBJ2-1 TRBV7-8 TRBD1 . CASSLGGLGGREQFF TGTGCCAGCAGCTTAGGGGGATTAGGGGGCCGTGAGCAGTTCTTC
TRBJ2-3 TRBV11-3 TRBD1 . CASSPRQGATDTQYF TGTGCCAGCAGCCCCAGACAGGGGGCTACAGATACGCAGTATTTT
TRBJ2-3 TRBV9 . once CASSQATDTQYF TGTGCCAGCAGCCAGGCCACAGATACGCAGTATTTT
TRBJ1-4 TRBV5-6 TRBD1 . CASSLLPGQELINEKLFF TGTGCCAGCAGCTTGCTTCCGGGACAGGAGTTGATTAATGAAAAACTGTTTTTT